A selection of T cell receptor beta chains follows, all from one sample in a study of glioma-infiltrating T cells after dendritic cell vaccination. The method was immunoSEQ multiplex PCR; TCRdb's version includes in-frame clones alone and lacks a portion of them. Of approximately 82,000 clones listed, roughly 89% are singletons. The material was blood, obtained before dendritic cell vaccination. The receptor set was obtained from a human donor with glioblastoma. CDR3s include the opening cysteine and the closing phenylalanine or tryptophan.

TRBV6-1 | CASSEQSTNEKLFF
TRBV19 | CASSVTGTPEAFF
TRBV7-2 | CASSLTGQAKNIQYF
TRBV11-3 | CASSLDSGSLRDTQYF
TRBV9 | CASSNGLAGFDTGELFF
TRBV5-1 | CASSKTLGGGTDEQFF
TRBV5-4 | CASSLQHTDTQYF
TRBV7-9 | CASSLGGSGANVLTF
TRBV5-6 | CASSFPHGGYGYTF
TRBV29-1 | CSVELSPGQPQHF
TRBV2 | CASSPGTGFYGYTF
TRBV11-1 | CASRQPGTGSGANVLTF
TRBV14 | CASSPGLRKTQYF
TRBV4-1 | CASSQGGQGRNTIYF
TRBV6-5 | CASSYSGQKYGYTF
TRBV5-1 | CASSLAGQGSPNTEAFF
TRBV27 | CASSLPPGGLTDNEQFF
TRBV30 | CAWSPGGRWTGELFF
TRBV30 | CAYGTGVYEQYF
TRBV19 | CASGTSGNTGELFF
TRBV6-1 | CASSGDRMRTEAFF
TRBV30 | CAWTSGMNTEAFF
TRBV2 | CASSVQRPQHF
TRBV30 | CAWSTSSGGDFSSTDTQYF
TRBV10-3 | CAISEFSRGDTQYF
TRBV11-2 | CASSFLSRSTQQYF
TRBV9 | CASSVALAGRGGVRTDTQYF
TRBV5-1 | CASSLALDRVSNEQFF
TRBV7-9 | CASSLSRWGESNGNTIYF
TRBV6-5 | CASSDAGTGDYEQYF
TRBV6-1 | CASSEARGSYFMNTEAFF
TRBV7-6 | CASSPRLAGNTGELFF
TRBV5-4 | CASSSTGGDYGYTF
TRBV7-9 | CASSLVARGTEAFF
TRBV19 | CASAGQGFDYGYTF
TRBV14 | CASSQVQGANYGYTF
TRBV7-8 | CASSRTGFNEKLFF
TRBV19 | CASSMGQASDF
TRBV2 | CASSYTGQGAGYTF
TRBV10-3 | CAISEQQGPQETQYF
TRBV7-3 | CASSLGPPGTGTDTQYF
TRBV6-1 | CASTQASQREVPLYF
TRBV30 | CAWARDRVYF
TRBV5-6 | CASSFFRRLANYGYTF
TRBV9 | CASSVDGGTDTQYF
TRBV5-1 | CASSRGVETGELFF
TRBV6-5 | CASSVRRTANYGYTF
TRBV7-9 | CASSLGRVLRNTGELFF
TRBV20-1 | CSAMTVTEAFF